These 9 T cell receptor beta chains were all obtained from the same sample, sequenced in a study of molecular identifiers for immune sequencing clone quantification. TCRdb reprocessed the PCR reads with MiXCR, giving one entry per CDR3 protein. The table includes around 460,000 distinct CDR3 sequences, under 30% detected once. The source material was naive CD8+ T cells from blood, with Jurkat cell RNA spiked in. The subset: FACS-sorted CD8+CD4-CCR7+CD45RA+ naive T cells. The receptor set was obtained from a human donor in good health. Some libraries in this study had Jurkat cell RNA spiked in.

A remark on this clonotype: A read error may explain this, as a much larger clone is one base away. The rearrangement joins TRBV5-6 to TRBJ1-1, with 8 bases matching TRBD1. Germline assignment: CDR1 SGHDT and CDR2 YYEEEE. The CDR3 is 15 residues long. The CDR3 reads CASILEDRENTEAFF. The CDR3 DNA reads TGTGCCAGCATCTTGGAGGACAGGGAGAACACTGAAGCTTTCTTT.

The V call is TRBV4-1, the J call TRBJ2-7; tentative D call: TRBD1 (7 bases). The CDR3 extends over 14 amino acids. V was pared by 4 bases and J by 3 bases, with 13 bases between. The germline V gene has CDR1 MGHRA and CDR2 YSYEKL. CDR3 amino acids: CASSPGDRNYEQYF. The CDR3 DNA is TGCGCCAGCAGCCCGGGGGACAGAAACTACGAGCAGTACTTC.

CDR3 bases: TGTGCCAGCAGCACCCTCCCCCTAGCGCCCGCTCAAGAGACCCAGTACTTC. It specifies CASSTLPLAPAQETQYF. This sequence joins TRBV7-2 and TRBJ2-5; possibly TRBD2 for D (6 bases). V dropped 5 bases and J dropped 2 bases, with 21 bases sitting between them. Germline CDR1 is SGHTA and CDR2 is FQGNSA. The CDR3 is 17 amino acids. Looking up the rest from reference TRBV7-2 and TRBJ2-5 gives the full variable domain: GAGVSQSPSNKVTEKGKDVELRCDPISGHTALYWYRQSLGQGLEFLIYFQGNSAPDKSGLPSDRFSAERTGGSVSTLTIQRTQQEDSAVYLCASSTLPLAPAQETQYFGPGTRLLVL.

V gene TRBV10-3 combines with J gene TRBJ1-1; 12 nucleotides match TRBD1. The V segment lost 11 bases and the J segment 3 bases; nucleotides outside the gene matches: 7. Germline CDR1 ENHRY, CDR2 SYGVKD. This CDR3 has 14 amino acids. The CDR3 protein is CAVTGTGGYTEAFF. Written as DNA, the CDR3 is TGTGCCGTCACTGGGACAGGGGGCTACACTGAAGCTTTCTTT.

V gene TRBV21-1 combines with J gene TRBJ2-7. TRBV21-1 is designated a pseudogene. This CDR3 contains 16 residues. CDR3 sequence: CASGQTAQTKMYEQYF. The CDR3 DNA is TGTGCCAGCGGCCAAACCGCCCAGACCAAAATGTACGAGCAGTACTTC.

This clonotype has a count of ten or more. The chain combines TRBV7-6 with TRBJ2-5, with 7 positions matching TRBD2. The germline V gene encodes CDR1 SGHVS and CDR2 FNYEAQ. J was trimmed by 5 bases and V by 0 bases; bases with no gene match: 6. This CDR3 spans 15 amino acids. The CDR3 reads CASSLAGGQGETQYF. The CDR3 DNA is TGTGCCAGCAGCTTAGCGGGAGGGCAAGGGGAGACCCAGTACTTC.

This chain connects TRBV5-6 to TRBJ1-2, with 9 bases lining up with TRBD1. CDR1 and CDR2 from the germline V gene are SGHDT and YYEEEE. Trimming removed 0 bases from V and 5 bases from J; junction bases left unmatched: 2. The CDR3 consists of 14 residues. The CDR3 nucleotides are TGTGCCAGCAGCTTGGTACAGGGGGCGTATGGCTACACCTTC. Protein: CASSLVQGAYGYTF.

The chain couples TRBV5-1 to TRBJ2-7; 7 bases align to TRBD1. The germline gives CDR1 SGHRS, CDR2 YFSETQ. The CDR3 consists of 14 residues. V shed 6 bases, J shed 3 bases, and the junction held 9 bases outside the gene matches. The CDR3 loop is CASTGTDGDYEQYF. CDR3 nucleotide sequence: TGCGCCAGCACAGGGACAGACGGGGACTACGAGCAGTACTTC.

As concerns this clonotype: Being one base from a much bigger clone, this may be a read error. This chain joins TRBV7-6 and TRBJ2-3, with 8 bases that match TRBD2. The CDR3 loop spans 15 amino acids. The junction had 6 bases not matched to a gene; V was cut back by 6 bases and J by 1 base. Looked up from germline, CDR1 is SGHVS and CDR2 is FNYEAQ. CDR3 coding DNA: TGTGCCAGCAGTTTAAAGCGGGAGCGCACAGATACGCAGTATTTT. This codes for CASSLKRERTDTQYF.